This TCR beta chain emerged from a study of blood T cells in healthy people across ages. Notes on the study in general: TCR beta diversity per million T cells fell roughly linearly with age.

Trimming stripped 4 bases from V and 5 bases from J, with 9 bases between. This CDR3 region has 13 residues. CDR1 and CDR2 (germline): SEHNR, FQNEAQ (reference sequence). The use of a sample-barcoded 5' primer and a J-beta primer mix characterized a second PCR of about 7 to 12 cycles. With 12 random nucleotides, a template-switch adaptor tagged each individual cDNA molecule. Via MiXCR, TCRdb re-called the 5' RACE reads, giving one row per CDR3 protein. The table includes hundreds of thousands of distinct CDR3 sequences, approximately 52% detected once. Regarding this clonotype: What it recognizes is unknown.

This rearrangement joins TRBV7-9 to TRBJ1-5; D uncertain. The TCR comes from a woman aged 80 or over in good health. The sample comprised blood. The CDR3: CASSSEDYQPQHF. The CDR3 DNA reads TGTGCCAGCAGCTCAGAGGATTATCAGCCCCAGCATTTT.